A selection of T cell receptor beta chains follows, all from one sample in a study of cytomegalovirus exposure and HLA in healthy donors. Profiling relied on immunoSEQ multiplex PCR, and the TCRdb table lists in-frame clones only, not all of them. The sample carries around 100,000 clones, roughly 84% recorded once. The specimen sequenced was PBMCs. The source of these receptors is a man aged 18 to 29 in good health and CMV-seronegative. CDR3s include the opening cysteine and the closing phenylalanine or tryptophan. Each record gives: clone size, D gene, CDR3 length, V gene, J gene, CDR3 DNA, CDR3 protein. D genes are given only for firm matches. Size values are once, few and many counts, or a class for expanded clones, and some rows have none.

-,TRBD2,16,TRBV5-4,TRBJ2-5,TGTGCCAGCAGCTTGGAGTTAGCGGGAGGCCAAGAGACCCAGTACTTC,CASSLELAGGQETQYF
-,-,11,TRBV5-1,TRBJ2-7,TGCGCCAGCCGCACCGGGAACGAGCAGTACTTC,CASRTGNEQYF
-,TRBD2,17,TRBV28,TRBJ2-1,TGTGCCAGCAGTACCAGACTAGCGGGGTCCTCCTACAATGAGCAGTTCTTC,CASSTRLAGSSYNEQFF
-,-,13,TRBV30,TRBJ1-1,TGTGCCTTCCAAATGACAGTGAACACTGAAGCTTTCTTT,CAFQMTVNTEAFF
-,-,13,TRBV5-1,TRBJ2-1,TGCGCCAGCACGGTCCGTGCGGACAATGAGCAGTTCTTC,CASTVRADNEQFF
-,TRBD2,15,TRBV27,TRBJ2-7,TGTGCCAGCAGAACGCGGCGGGAGGGCCGCGACGAGCAGTACTTC,CASRTRREGRDEQYF
-,TRBD2,15,TRBV14,TRBJ2-1,TGTGCCAGCAGCCGCTTATGGCGGGAGGTGAATGAGCAGTTCTTC,CASSRLWREVNEQFF
-,TRBD1,14,TRBV27,TRBJ1-5,TGTGCCAGCAGCCCCGACAGGGGAGATCAGCCCCAGCATTTT,CASSPDRGDQPQHF
once,-,18,TRBV9,TRBJ1-5,TGTGCCAGCAGCGAGGGGGAAGGGGGGGGCCTTAAAAATCAGCCCCAGCATTTT,CASSEGEGGGLKNQPQHF
-,TRBD2,15,TRBV5-4,TRBJ2-7,TGTGCCAGCAGTCTGACTAGCGGGAGCTCCTACGAGCAGTACTTC,CASSLTSGSSYEQYF
few,-,15,TRBV6-5,TRBJ1-1,TGTGCCAGCAGTTACTCGCGACAGGCGAACACTGAAGCTTTCTTT,CASSYSRQANTEAFF
-,TRBD1,15,TRBV5-6,TRBJ2-3,TGTGCCAGCAGCTTCAGGGGGCCAAGCACAGATACGCAGTATTTT,CASSFRGPSTDTQYF
-,TRBD1,14,TRBV9,TRBJ1-2,TGTGCCAGCAGCGTGGGGACAGGAGACTATGGCTACACCTTC,CASSVGTGDYGYTF
few,TRBD2,15,TRBV11-2,TRBJ2-2,TGTGCCAGCAGTCCGCTAGCGGGGAACACCGGGGAGCTGTTTTTT,CASSPLAGNTGELFF
-,-,13,TRBV10-1,TRBJ1-1,TGCGCCAGCAGTGTTGCAGTGAACACTGAAGCTTTCTTT,CASSVAVNTEAFF
-,-,15,TRBV27,TRBJ1-1,TGTGCCAGCAGGAGGGGGGGCCCCGAGGACACTGAAGCTTTCTTT,CASRRGGPEDTEAFF
once,TRBD1,14,TRBV30,TRBJ1-2,TGTGCCTGGAGTGTCCCAGGGGGAGGCTATGGCTACACCTTC,CAWSVPGGGYGYTF
-,-,12,TRBV30,TRBJ2-1,TGTGCCTGGAGCGGGACATCTAGGGAGCAGTTCTTC,CAWSGTSREQFF
-,TRBD2,15,TRBV6-6,TRBJ2-1,TGTGCCAGCAGGCCGGGACTAGTCTTTTCCAATGAGCAGTTCTTC,CASRPGLVFSNEQFF
-,TRBD1,16,TRBV10-3,TRBJ1-5,TGTGCCATCAGTGAAGGGGGACAGGGTATCAATCAGCCCCAGCATTTT,CAISEGGQGINQPQHF
-,-,14,TRBV29-1,TRBJ1-2,TGCAGCGTTGAAGGCAGCGATCCTAACTATGGCTACACCTTC,CSVEGSDPNYGYTF
-,-,16,TRBV6-5,TRBJ2-7,TGTGCCAGCAGTTACCTCTCGGTAGGAGGGAGCAACGAGCAGTACTTC,CASSYLSVGGSNEQYF
-,TRBD1,16,TRBV19,TRBJ2-7,TGTGCCAGTAGTGACAACCACAGGGGATCCTCCTACGAGCAGTACTTC,CASSDNHRGSSYEQYF
-,TRBD1,14,TRBV30,TRBJ2-7,TGTGCCTTTTTTCCTGGGACAGGTACCTACGAGCAGTACTTC,CAFFPGTGTYEQYF
-,-,14,TRBV10-1,TRBJ2-3,TGCGCCAGCAGTGAGTCTACTAGCACAGATACGCAGTATTTT,CASSESTSTDTQYF
once,TRBD2,17,TRBV27,TRBJ2-7,TGTGCCAGCACGGGGGCGGGAGGAGGAATCGGGAAATACGAGCAGTACTTC,CASTGAGGGIGKYEQYF
once,TRBD2,16,TRBV7-9,TRBJ2-7,TGTGCCAGCAGCCCCCCGTCCGGACTAGCAGACTACGAGCAGTACTTC,CASSPPSGLADYEQYF
-,TRBD2,14,TRBV11-3,TRBJ2-1,TGTGCCAGCAGCTTACTTGGGGGGGGCAATGAGCAGTTCTTC,CASSLLGGGNEQFF
-,-,13,TRBV30,TRBJ1-5,TGTGCCTGGAGTGTACAGGGTGGTCAGCCCCAGCATTTT,CAWSVQGGQPQHF
-,TRBD2,13,TRBV6-5,TRBJ2-7,TGTGCCGCCGGCCGGGGGGAGACCTACGAGCAGTACTTC,CAAGRGETYEQYF
-,-,12,TRBV29-1,TRBJ1-2,TGCAGCGTGGACCAGGGAATGGAAGGCTACACCTTC,CSVDQGMEGYTF
-,-,14,TRBV6-5,TRBJ2-5,TGTGCCAGCGGCCGCTCAACTGGGGCAGAGACCCAGTACTTC,CASGRSTGAETQYF
-,-,15,TRBV5-1,TRBJ2-1,TGCGCCAGCAGCCCTGGACAGAGATCCTACAATGAGCAGTTCTTC,CASSPGQRSYNEQFF
-,TRBD2,16,TRBV6-5,TRBJ2-7,TGTGCCAGCAGTTACTCCCCGGCTAGCGGATCCTACGAGCAGTACTTC,CASSYSPASGSYEQYF
-,TRBD1,16,TRBV30,TRBJ2-5,TGTGCCTGGAGTGCAATCGACAGGGGGTTAGGGGAGACCCAGTACTTC,CAWSAIDRGLGETQYF
-,TRBD2,13,TRBV11-3,TRBJ2-3,TGTGCCAGCAGCACAGGACTAGCGGGAGGGCCCCATTTT,CASSTGLAGGPHF
-,TRBD2,14,TRBV6-5,TRBJ2-7,TGTGCCAGCAGTCAGGCGGGAGCGCTTTCCGAGCAGTACTTC,CASSQAGALSEQYF
-,-,14,TRBV18,TRBJ1-1,TGTGCCAGCTCACATCAGGGTGTGAACACTGAAGCTTTCTTT,CASSHQGVNTEAFF
few,-,15,TRBV6-5,TRBJ1-5,TGTGCCAGCAGCCACTCGAGGGGGAGCAATCAGCCCCAGCATTTT,CASSHSRGSNQPQHF
-,TRBD2,16,TRBV2,TRBJ2-3,TGTGCCAGCAGTCGATCCGGGACTAGCGGCACAGATACGCAGTATTTT,CASSRSGTSGTDTQYF
-,TRBD1,16,TRBV4-2,TRBJ1-4,TGTGCCAGCAGCGAGGGACAGGGGACAACTAATGAAAAACTGTTTTTT,CASSEGQGTTNEKLFF
-,TRBD2,18,TRBV6-1,TRBJ2-3,TGTGCCAGCAGTGAAAGGGGGCTAGCGGGAGGATGGACAGATACGCAGTATTTT,CASSERGLAGGWTDTQYF
-,-,14,TRBV29-1,TRBJ2-1,TGCAGCGTTGAAGGGCAGTTAAGCTACAATGAGCAGTTCTTC,CSVEGQLSYNEQFF
-,TRBD2,15,TRBV19,TRBJ2-1,TGTGCCAGTAGTGGACTAGCGGGAGGTTACAATGAGCAGTTCTTC,CASSGLAGGYNEQFF
few,-,14,TRBV2,TRBJ1-2,TGTGCCAGCACCCGAACCGGAGCTAACTATGGCTACACCTTC,CASTRTGANYGYTF
-,-,14,TRBV5-1,TRBJ1-1,TGCGCCAGCAGCTTGGAACACAGGAACACTGAAGCTTTCTTT,CASSLEHRNTEAFF
-,-,15,TRBV18,TRBJ1-2,TGTGCCAGCTCGCCCACAGAGATAGCTAACTATGGCTACACCTTC,CASSPTEIANYGYTF
-,TRBD2,15,TRBV6-1,TRBJ2-1,TGTGCCAGCAGGAACGAGGGACTAGCGGGAGAATCTCCGTTCTTC,CASRNEGLAGESPFF
-,-,15,TRBV6-5,TRBJ1-1,TGTGCCAGCAGTTACGAACCATCGGGGGGAACTGAAGCTTTCTTT,CASSYEPSGGTEAFF
-,TRBD1,16,TRBV10-1,TRBJ2-1,TGCGCCAGCAGTGAGGCTCCGGGACAGCTCTACAATGAGCAGTTCTTC,CASSEAPGQLYNEQFF
-,-,13,TRBV6-6,TRBJ2-1,TGTGCCAGCAGTTACTTACGGGAAAATGAGCAGTTCTTC,CASSYLRENEQFF
-,TRBD2,15,TRBV10-3,TRBJ2-1,TGTGCCATCGGTGGTGGGACTAGCGGCTACAATGAGCAGTTCTTC,CAIGGGTSGYNEQFF
few,-,14,TRBV5-6,TRBJ1-2,TGTGCCAGCAGCTTGGTAGTTTTGGTCCATGGCTACACCTTC,CASSLVVLVHGYTF
-,TRBD1,15,TRBV28,TRBJ2-7,TGTGCCAGCAGTCCGACCGGACAGGGGGCCTACGAGCAGTACTTC,CASSPTGQGAYEQYF
-,TRBD2,15,TRBV6-5,TRBJ2-1,TGTGCCAGCAGTTACGCGGCGGGAGGATACAATGAGCAGTTCTTC,CASSYAAGGYNEQFF
-,-,16,TRBV15,TRBJ1-1,TGTGCCACAGGGAGACCCGGGTTTGATGCGTGGACTGAAGCTTTCTTT,CATGRPGFDAWTEAFF
-,TRBD2,14,TRBV5-1,TRBJ2-1,TGCGCCAGCAGCGGGAGGACTAGCATCCATGAGCAGTTCTTC,CASSGRTSIHEQFF
few,TRBD2,17,TRBV7-3,TRBJ2-5,TGTGCCAGCAGCTTGGGGGTAGGACTAGAATTGGTGGAGACCCAGTACTTC,CASSLGVGLELVETQYF
-,-,17,TRBV11-2,TRBJ2-3,TGTGCCAGCAGCTTAGACGGGTGGGACTCCGTCACAGATACGCAGTATTTT,CASSLDGWDSVTDTQYF
once,TRBD1,14,TRBV4-1,TRBJ1-5,TGCGCCAGCAGCCAAGATCAGGGGGCCCATCCGCAGCATTTT,CASSQDQGAHPQHF